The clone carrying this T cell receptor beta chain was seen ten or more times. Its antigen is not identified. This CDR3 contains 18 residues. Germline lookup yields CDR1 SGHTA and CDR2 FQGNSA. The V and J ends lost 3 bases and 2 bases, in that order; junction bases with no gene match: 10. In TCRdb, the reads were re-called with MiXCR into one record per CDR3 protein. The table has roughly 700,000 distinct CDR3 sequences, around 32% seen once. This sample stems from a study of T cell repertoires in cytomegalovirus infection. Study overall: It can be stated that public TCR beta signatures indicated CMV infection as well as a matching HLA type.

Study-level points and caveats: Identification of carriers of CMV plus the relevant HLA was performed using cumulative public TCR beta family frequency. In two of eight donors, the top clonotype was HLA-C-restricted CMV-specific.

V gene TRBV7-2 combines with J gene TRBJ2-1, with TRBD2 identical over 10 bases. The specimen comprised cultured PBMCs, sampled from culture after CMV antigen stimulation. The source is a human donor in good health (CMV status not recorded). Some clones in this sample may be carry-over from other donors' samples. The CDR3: CASSFFHRTSGAYNEQFF. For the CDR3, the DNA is TGTGCCAGCAGCTTTTTTCATCGGACTAGCGGTGCCTACAATGAGCAGTTCTTC.